The rows below give T cell receptor beta chains drawn from one sample of a study of T-cell memory formation after mild COVID-19. TCRdb processed the 5' RACE reads anew with MiXCR; each CDR3 protein has one entry. The table records 150,000 to 200,000 distinct CDR3 sequences, about a fifth of them present only once. The specimen sequenced was PBMCs or a T cell subset sorted from them (not recorded which). These receptors came from an adult woman who had mild COVID-19 (a few samples of this study predate the infection). Cell type and time point are not known. Both conserved end residues are trimmed from each CDR3. A clone size is listed for some rows: how often the clone was seen (once, few, many), or a class if it is expanded.

size,V,CDR3
NA,TRBV14,ASSQDLVRGSSYEQY
NA,TRBV29-1,SVEVGAGVVNEQF
many,TRBV4-3,ASSHGQSSYNEQF
few,TRBV20-1,SARGLSNTEAF
many,TRBV7-2,ASSLGVLAGDEQY
few,TRBV27,ASMEGSGNTIY
few,TRBV7-6,ASSFAVEGSETSTDTQY
few,TRBV27,ASRMGPYEQY
NA,TRBV30,AWSPPPHRDYNEKLF
NA,TRBV4-1,ASSQISNEQF
NA,TRBV20-1,SARDGGRKAF
few,TRBV7-6,ASSLGFFSGNTIY
NA,TRBV5-1,ASSSALAGGPSYEQY
NA,TRBV7-6,ATRTSGNTIY
NA,TRBV7-6,ASSFGPQH
few,TRBV7-9,ASSLTGNTIY
NA,TRBV5-5,ASSPIQGGSYNEQF
NA,TRBV7-6,ASSLGWDEQY
NA,TRBV5-1,ASSVDPPLYNEQF
NA,TRBV29-1,SVEDREGWEQY
NA,TRBV24-1,ATSDHRGTGANVLT
few,TRBV20-1,SAEDRAEGPEAF
few,TRBV28,ASRIGGGYEQY
few,TRBV4-1,ASSQAQGKNTEAF
NA,TRBV2,ASSAGQGARDTEAF
NA,TRBV29-1,SVSGLAGGPYEQY
NA,TRBV6-6,ASSYSIRYNYGYT
few,TRBV7-2,ASSLTSSDEQY
NA,TRBV11-2,DSSKQWETQY
NA,TRBV4-1,ASSQVGLITYGYT
NA,TRBV13,ASSSEGQKYEQY
few,TRBV11-2,ASTGLTGELF
NA,TRBV5-1,ASSLTAGPTSEAF
few,TRBV6-2/TRBV6-3,ASRPLTQREPSYNEQF
NA,TRBV19,ASSGSLETQY
few,TRBV6-5,ASSYGGGGEQY
NA,TRBV30,AWRETTPSGNQPQH
NA,TRBV15,ATSRVKGSYNSPLH
few,TRBV5-5,ASSLGLAGVDGEQY
NA,TRBV27,ASSFYGTENTEAF
few,TRBV30,AWSVGVANEKLF
few,TRBV4-1,ASSQYPSWTDTYEQY
NA,TRBV14,ASSQVRTSVDNEQF
NA,TRBV20-1,SARDIASGRGTQY
few,TRBV30,AWSLGTPQRHGYT
NA,TRBV7-8,ASSHLKRAGGEETQY
NA,TRBV12-3/TRBV12-4,ASSVGTVWEQY
NA,TRBV7-2,ASSDGGGVWPYEQY
few,TRBV7-9,ASSYVFPNTEAF
NA,TRBV27,ASSPGPNYEQY
few,TRBV6-5,ASSGLYNSPLH